This T cell receptor beta chain was identified in a study of T cell responses to AZD1222 COVID-19 vaccine. With V trimmed by 3 bases and J by 2 bases, 4 bases remained unmatched. Germline lookup yields CDR1 DFQATT and CDR2 SNEGSKA (reference sequence). The CDR3 has 15 amino acids. Using immunoSEQ multiplex PCR, the repertoire was profiled, and TCRdb retains in-frame clones only, with some absent. The sample yields some 150,000 clones, about 93% seen once. The source was peripheral blood, collected on day 0 of AZD1222 vaccination. This TCR derives from an adult in good health. The V call is TRBV20-1, the J call TRBJ2-1; TRBD2 agrees at 10 bases. The CDR3 sequence is CSASSSGSTYNEQFF. The CDR3 region has the DNA TGCAGTGCTAGTTCTAGCGGGAGTACCTACAATGAGCAGTTCTTC.